This T cell receptor (beta chain) is drawn from a study of blood T cell repertoires in COVID-19. Study in general: Acute-phase and convalescent COVID-19 samples originated in the United States, Italy and Spain.

The germline CDR1 and CDR2 sequences are LNHDA and SQIVND (reference sequence). This CDR3 has 14 residues. V dropped 3 bases and J dropped 6; count of bases not matched to a gene: 6. TCRdb's table, derived via immunoSEQ multiplex PCR, lists solely in-frame clones and lacks some. The sample records roughly 150,000 clones, approximately 84% being singletons. This clonotype was sampled from a human donor in a cohort sampled during active COVID-19. Sample: peripheral blood. The chain recombines TRBV19 with TRBJ1-1; TRBD1 matches at 8 bases. CDR3 DNA sequence: TGTGCCAGTAGTATGTTGACAGGGGTATCTGAAGCTTTCTTT. This gives the protein CASSMLTGVSEAFF.